This paragraph reports one T cell receptor beta chain. This entry is derived from a study of control samples from healthy donors and cancer patients. Sequencing was performed with immunoSEQ multiplex PCR; in TCRdb, only in-frame clones are kept and a portion is missing. The sample has around 180,000 clones, 70% to 90% seen once. Germline-derived CDR1 and CDR2 are MDHEN and SYDVKM. Deletions cut 4 bases from V and 7 bases from J, with 7 bases between. The CDR3 spans 11 residues. Specimen: blood. The clonotype comes from a woman aged 25-40 years in good health. The chain employs TRBV28 and TRBJ1-1; D not resolved. CDR3 in DNA: TGTGCCAGCAGTTCCGACGGTGAAGCTTTCTTT. It specifies CASSSDGEAFF.